This TCR beta chain was identified during a study of blood T cell repertoires in COVID-19. Overall study: Acute and convalescent COVID-19 samples came from the United States, Italy and Spain.

Per the original methods: The authors estimated nucleated cell counts from reference gene primer amplification. Clones were read by immunoSEQ multiplex PCR, and TCRdb kept only the in-frame ones, dropping some. The V and J calls and clone size were taken over from that table, and D and trimming were inferred from the DNA. Of 80,000 to 100,000 clones listed, about four fifths are singletons. This CDR3 is built from 12 residues. V was clipped by 5 bases and J by 1 base, with 8 bases between them. The V gene's germline CDR1 is GTSNPN and CDR2 SVGIG (reference sequence). The V and J genes are TRBV30 and TRBJ1-1; D is unresolved. The sequence came from a human donor in a cohort sampled during active COVID-19. The material sequenced was peripheral blood. CDR3 DNA sequence: TGTGCCTGGGCGATGTGGAACACTGAAGCTTTCTTT. Protein: CAWAMWNTEAFF.